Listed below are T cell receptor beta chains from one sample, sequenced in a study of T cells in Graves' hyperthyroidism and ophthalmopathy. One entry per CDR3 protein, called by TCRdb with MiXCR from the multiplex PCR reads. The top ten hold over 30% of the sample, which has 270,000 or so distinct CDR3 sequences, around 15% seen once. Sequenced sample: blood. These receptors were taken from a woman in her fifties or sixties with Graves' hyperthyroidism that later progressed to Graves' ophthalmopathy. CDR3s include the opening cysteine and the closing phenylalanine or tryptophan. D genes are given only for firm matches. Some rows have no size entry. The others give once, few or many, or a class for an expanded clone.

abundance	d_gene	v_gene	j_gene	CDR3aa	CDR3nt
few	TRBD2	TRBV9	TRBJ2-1	CASSLRTSGRTDNEQFF	TGTGCCAGCAGCTTGAGGACTAGCGGGAGAACGGACAATGAGCAGTTCTTC
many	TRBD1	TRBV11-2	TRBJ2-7	CASSVGQVGSYEQYF	TGTGCCAGCAGCGTGGGACAGGTGGGCTCCTACGAGCAGTACTTC
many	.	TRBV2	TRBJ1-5	CASNVRYQPQHF	TGTGCCAGCAATGTGCGGTATCAGCCCCAGCATTTT
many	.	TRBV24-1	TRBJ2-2	CATSDLAEVNTGELFF	TGTGCCACCAGTGATTTGGCGGAGGTGAACACCGGGGAGCTGTTTTTT
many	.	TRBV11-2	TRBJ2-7	CASSLGMTGSYEQYF	TGTGCCAGCAGCTTAGGTATGACAGGCTCCTACGAGCAGTACTTC
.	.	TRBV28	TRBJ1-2	CASRLTRVSSNYGYTF	TGTGCCAGCAGGTTGACCAGGGTTTCGTCTAACTATGGCTACACCTTC
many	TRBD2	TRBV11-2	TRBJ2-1	CASSPSGSSYNEQFF	TGTGCCAGCAGCCCTAGCGGGAGCTCCTACAATGAGCAGTTCTTC
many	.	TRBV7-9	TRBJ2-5	CASSPRGGTETQYF	TGTGCCAGCAGCCCGAGGGGTGGGACAGAGACCCAGTACTTC
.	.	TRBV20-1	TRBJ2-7	CSARDVESPPYEQYF	TGCAGTGCTAGAGATGTCGAGTCTCCCCCCTACGAGCAGTACTTC
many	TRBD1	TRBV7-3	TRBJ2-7	CASSLTGQGTYEQYF	TGTGCCAGCAGCTTAACGGGACAGGGTACCTACGAGCAGTACTTC